The 17 T cell receptor beta chains listed next were all sequenced from one sample in a study of blood T cell repertoires in COVID-19. The repertoire was sequenced with immunoSEQ multiplex PCR; TCRdb's copy has only in-frame clones and lacks some. The data hold approximately 300,000 clones, with about 83% observed a single time. The sample consisted of peripheral blood. The receptors come from a woman between 45 and 65 years old with acute or convalescent COVID-19.

The CDR3 region has the DNA TGTGCCAGCAGCTCCCTTTTCTACAGCGGGGGGGCTTATGCGGATACGCAGTATTTT. Its protein product is CASSSLFYSGGAYADTQYF. V and J are TRBV7-2 and TRBJ2-3; TRBD2 matches at 10 bases. The germline gives CDR1 SGHTA, CDR2 FQGNSA. V was clipped by 4 bases and J by 6 bases; unmatched bases: 19. This CDR3 comprises 19 residues.

The rearrangement uses TRBV10-3 and TRBJ2-7, with a weak D call TRBD2 (5 bases). Germline V gives CDR1 ENHRY, CDR2 SYGVKD. Between the trimmed V and J ends, which lost 3 bases and 1 base, there was a span of 13 bases. The CDR3 spans 15 residues. Written as DNA, the CDR3 is TGTGCCATCAGTGACTCTGGCCGGGATTCCTACGAGCAGTACTTC. It is translated as CAISDSGRDSYEQYF.

The V and J genes are TRBV4-3 and TRBJ2-7, with 10 bases identical to TRBD2. After removal of 1 base from V and 3 bases from J, the junction contained 3 bases not matched to a gene. The germline CDR1 and CDR2 sequences are LGHNA and YSLEER. This CDR3 spans 15 amino acids. CDR3 amino acids: CASSQGASGGYEQYF. The CDR3 DNA follows: TGCGCCAGCAGCCAAGGGGCTAGCGGGGGCTACGAGCAGTACTTC.

The chain joins TRBV28 to TRBJ1-1, with D possibly TRBD1 on 6 matching bases. The germline V and J ends were trimmed by 6 bases and 7 bases, with 15 bases remaining between them. The CDR3 is 13 residues long. In germline, CDR1 is MDHEN, CDR2 SYDVKM. CDR3 nucleotide sequence: TGTGCCAGCAGAACCACGAGGGGGGGTGAAGCTTTCTTT. Its protein is CASRTTRGGEAFF. Supplemented by reference TRBV28 and TRBJ1-1, the full variable domain reads DVKVTQSSRYLVKRTGEKVFLECVQDMDHENMFWYRQDPGLGLRLIYFSYDVKMKEKGDIPEGYSVSREKKERFSLILESASTNQTSMYLCASRTTRGGEAFFGQGTRLTVV.

The CDR3 nucleotides read TGTGCCAGCAGCCAAGAAGCGCCCTATGGCTACACCTTC. Translating it yields CASSQEAPYGYTF. The chain recombines TRBV3-1 (or the pseudogene TRBV3-2) with TRBJ1-2, with D hard to call. This CDR3 contains 13 residues. V was cut by 0 bases and J by 4 bases, with 6 bases left in between. The germline gives CDR1 LGHDT, CDR2 YNNKEL (reference sequence).

The chain uses TRBV19 and TRBJ2-1; D is unresolved. From germline, CDR1 is LNHDA and CDR2 SQIVND (reference sequence). The V end was cut by 4 bases, the J end by 8 bases, with 9 bases between. The CDR3 is 12 amino acids. As DNA, the CDR3 is TGTGCCAGTAGTACCTCTGGAGATGAGCAGTTCTTC. Protein product: CASSTSGDEQFF.

Concerning this clone itself: A read error may account for a junction end that differs from germline. The genes are TRBV19 and TRBJ2-2; D ambiguous. The CDR3 extends over 13 amino acids. Germline CDR1 LNHDA, CDR2 SQIVND (reference sequence). CDR3 region: CASSIGGTGELFF. CDR3 DNA sequence: TGTGCCAGCAGTATAGGCGGCACCGGGGAGCTGTTTTTT.

Note on this clone: Distinct nucleotide sequences in the sample also encode this CDR3. The V call is TRBV30, the J call TRBJ1-5, with D possibly matching TRBD1 (5 bases). Germline-derived CDR1 and CDR2 are GTSNPN and SVGIG (reference sequence). This CDR3 is 16 amino acids long. V lost 1 base to trimming and J lost 0 bases, with 13 bases between them. The CDR3 loop reads CAWSDPRGYSNQPQHF. CDR3 nucleotide sequence: TGTGCCTGGAGTGACCCCCGGGGGTATAGCAATCAGCCCCAGCATTTT.

V gene TRBV25-1 combines with J gene TRBJ1-1; 11 bases align to TRBD1. Germline CDR1 reads MGHDK; CDR2 reads SYGVNS. V shed 7 bases, J shed 7 bases, and the junction held 8 bases outside the gene matches. The CDR3 length is 14 residues. The DNA for the CDR3 is TGTGCCAGCACGGACAGGGGGCGCAGAAATGAAGCTTTCTTT. Its translation: CASTDRGRRNEAFF.

V and J are TRBV5-1 and TRBJ1-2; no definite D call. The CDR3 is 13 residues long. The ends were cut back, 0 bases at V and 6 bases at J, with 9 bases in the middle. From germline, CDR1 is SGHRS and CDR2 YFSETQ. The CDR3 loop is CASSLEQVDGYTF. CDR3 DNA sequence: TGCGCCAGCAGCTTGGAGCAGGTTGATGGCTACACCTTC.

V gene TRBV5-1 combines with J gene TRBJ1-1, with 9 bases identical to TRBD1. The CDR3 sequence is 13 residues long. Germline CDR1 and CDR2: SGHRS and YFSETQ. V was pared by 4 bases and J by 7 bases, with 5 bases of the junction left unmatched. In nucleotides, the CDR3 is TGCGCCAGCAGCCAACAGGGGGCAAGTGAAGCTTTCTTT. It encodes CASSQQGASEAFF. Full variable domain (remainder filled in from reference TRBV5-1 and TRBJ1-1): KAGVTQTPRYLIKTRGQQVTLSCSPISGHRSVSWYQQTPGQGLQFLFEYFSETQRNKGNFPGRFSGRQFSNSRSEMNVSTLELGDSALYLCASSQQGASEAFFGQGTRLTVV.

The chain uses TRBV18 and TRBJ1-1, with TRBD1 matching 10 bases. The CDR3 is made up of 16 amino acids. V was pared by 2 bases and J by 5 bases, with 8 bases of the junction left unmatched. Germline CDR1 reads KGHSH; CDR2 reads LQKENI. CDR3: CASSPAPGQGMTEAFF. The CDR3 DNA reads as TGTGCCAGCTCACCAGCCCCGGGACAGGGGATGACTGAAGCTTTCTTT.

Here the CDR3 DNA reads TGTGCAAGTCGCTTAGCGGCAGGGGGCCCTCCCGGGGAGCTGTTTTTT. It translates to CASRLAAGGPPGELFF. The J gene is TRBJ2-2, the V gene TRBV12-2; TRBD1, the D gene given by the table, was not confirmed from the DNA. TRBV12-2 is a known pseudogene. There are 16 residues in the CDR3.

The chain uses TRBV5-1 and TRBJ1-1; D is possibly TRBD1 (5 bases). Deletions cut 4 bases from V and 4 bases from J, with 17 bases between. Germline assignment: CDR1 SGHRS and CDR2 YFSETQ. The CDR3 spans 15 residues. CDR3 nucleotide sequence: TGCGCCAGCAGCCCCCGGGAGGGGACGGCCACTGAAGCTTTCTTT. Residues: CASSPREGTATEAFF.

CDR3 in DNA: TGTGCCAGCAGCAGGGTACAGGGAATCTCACCCCTCCACTTT. Translated, it gives CASSRVQGISPLHF. The chain combines TRBV12-1 with TRBJ1-6; TRBD1 is the table's D call, not checked against the DNA. TRBV12-1 counts as a pseudogene. The CDR3 spans 14 residues.

The V and J genes are TRBV29-1 and TRBJ2-7; D perhaps matches TRBD1 (6 bases). The germline V and J ends were trimmed by 5 bases and 2 bases, with 13 bases remaining between them. This CDR3 is 13 amino acids long. CDR1 SQVTM and CDR2 ANQGSEA come from the germline V gene. The CDR3 spells CSVKGVGAYEQYF. As DNA, the CDR3 is TGCAGCGTTAAGGGGGTTGGCGCCTACGAGCAGTACTTC.

J is TRBJ2-3 and V is TRBV15; perhaps TRBD2 as D (5 bases). Per germline, CDR1 LNHNV and CDR2 YYDKDF (reference sequence). V was shortened by 4 bases and J by 5 bases, with 16 bases between the two germline ends. The CDR3 is 15 residues long. Written as DNA, the CDR3 is TGTGCCACCAGCACATCCGCTGGCCGGGGAGATACGCAGTATTTT. Protein sequence: CATSTSAGRGDTQYF. The whole variable domain, remainder taken from reference TRBV15 and TRBJ2-3, is DAMVIQNPRYQVTQFGKPVTLSCSQTLNHNVMYWYQQKSSQAPKLLFHYYDKDFNNEADTPDNFQSRRPNTSFCFLDIRSPGLGDTAMYLCATSTSAGRGDTQYFGPGTRLTVL.